These 15 T cell receptor beta chains were all obtained from the same sample, sequenced in a study of shared clonotypes between healthy human individuals. The table came from immunoSEQ multiplex PCR; TCRdb's copy has only in-frame clones and leaves some out. The repertoire holds 1.4 million or so clones, with 98% as singletons. Sequenced sample: naive CD4+ T cells sorted from blood. Noted subset: CD45RA+ positively selected. The receptors stem from a man younger than 45 in good health.

V is TRBV9 and J is TRBJ1-3; D ambiguous. Trimming took 0 bases from V and 4 from J, leaving 14 bases between them. This CDR3 has 16 residues. In germline, CDR1 is SGDLS, CDR2 YYNGEE. The CDR3 sequence: CASSVGRVEYGNTIYF. The CDR3, as DNA: TGTGCCAGCAGCGTAGGGAGGGTTGAATACGGAAACACCATATATTTT.

The chain is built from TRBV7-2 and TRBJ2-2; D is unresolved. Deletions cut 5 bases from V and 5 bases from J, with 12 bases between. This CDR3 region has 14 residues. The germline CDR1 and CDR2 sequences are SGHTA and FQGNSA. The CDR3 sequence is CASSRIMYTGELFF. In DNA, the CDR3 is TGTGCCAGCAGCCGGATAATGTATACCGGGGAGCTGTTTTTT.

The V gene is TRBV7-2, the J gene TRBJ2-3; 10 bases match TRBD2. J lost 2 bases, V lost 4 bases, and 15 bases had no gene match. Germline V CDR1 and CDR2: SGHTA, FQGNSA. CDR3 size: 19 residues. CDR3 amino acids: CASSSPTSGTPDHTDTQYF. The CDR3 DNA sequence: TGTGCCAGCAGCTCTCCAACTAGCGGGACACCCGACCACACAGATACGCAGTATTTT.

The chain uses TRBV25-1 and TRBJ2-5, with TRBD1 as a possible D gene (6 bases). Germline CDR1 reads MGHDK; CDR2 reads SYGVNS. V lost 7 bases to trimming and J lost 4 bases, with 16 bases between them. The CDR3 consists of 14 residues. The CDR3 sequence: CASTPGTLGETQYF. For the CDR3, the DNA is TGTGCCAGCACCCCCGGGACACTAGGAGAGACCCAGTACTTC. Combining the CDR3 with reference TRBV25-1 and TRBJ2-5 gives the whole variable domain EADIYQTPRYLVIGTGKKITLECSQTMGHDKMYWYQQDPGMELHLIHYSYGVNSTEKGDLSSESTVSRIRTEHFPLTLESARPSHTSQYLCASTPGTLGETQYFGPGTRLLVL.

V gene TRBV29-1 combines with J gene TRBJ2-5; D uncertain. Germline loops: CDR1 SQVTM, CDR2 ANQGSEA. The CDR3 is made up of 12 amino acids. The germline V and J ends were trimmed by 3 bases and 7 bases, with 12 bases remaining between them. DNA for the CDR3: TGCAGCGTTGATTTGGGAAGTGGGACCCAGTACTTC. Translating gives CSVDLGSGTQYF.

This chain connects TRBV6-5 to TRBJ1-1; a possible D gene is TRBD1 (6 bases). This CDR3 comprises 15 residues. V was shortened by 6 bases and J by 2 bases, with 16 bases between the two germline ends. Germline loops: CDR1 MNHEY, CDR2 SVGAGI. The DNA for the CDR3 is TGTGCCAGCAGACCGCAAACAGGGAGAAACACTGAAGCTTTCTTT. The encoded protein is CASRPQTGRNTEAFF.

The genes are TRBV7-8 and TRBJ2-3, with 10 nucleotides matching TRBD2. Germline CDR1 is SGHVS and CDR2 is FQNEAQ. V dropped 6 bases and J dropped 1; count of bases not matched to a gene: 16. CDR3 length equals 19 residues. The CDR3 sequence: CASRLSQASGSVGTDTQYF. CDR3 nucleotide sequence: TGTGCCAGCAGATTAAGTCAGGCTAGCGGGAGCGTGGGCACAGATACGCAGTATTTT.

With respect to this clone: The conserved final phenylalanine or tryptophan is absent from the CDR3, which likely points to a read error. The limits of the CDR3 on the DNA are not certain, so only TCRdb's listed CDR3 is given. V and J are TRBV20-1 and TRBJ1-2. Germline V lookup: CDR1 DFQATT, CDR2 SNEGSKA (reference sequence). Ends included, the CDR3 has 11 residues. The CDR3: CSATGQSGGHL.

The chain links TRBV30 to TRBJ2-7, with 9 bases matching TRBD1. CDR1 GTSNPN and CDR2 SVGIG come from the germline V gene (reference sequence). The CDR3 has 16 amino acids. Germline trimming cut 3 bases from V and 4 bases from J; bases unmatched to any gene: 13. The DNA of the CDR3 is TGTGCCTGGAGCGGTCCTCTCACAGGGGGCATATACGAGCAGTACTTC. Protein product: CAWSGPLTGGIYEQYF.

V usage is TRBV28 and J usage is TRBJ1-4; 7 bases agree with TRBD1. V was pared by 7 bases and J by 5 bases, with 13 bases of the junction left unmatched. The length of the CDR3 is 16 residues. Germline V gene sequence: CDR1 MDHEN, CDR2 SYDVKM. The CDR3: CASTLRAPGQNEKLFF. The CDR3 DNA follows: TGTGCCAGCACCCTTCGAGCCCCGGGACAGAATGAAAAACTGTTTTTT.

This chain links TRBV27 with TRBJ2-7; TRBD2 agrees at 9 bases. V lost 7 bases, J lost 2 bases, and 12 bases stayed unmatched. This CDR3 contains 16 residues. CDR1 MNHEY and CDR2 SMNVEV come from the germline V gene (reference sequence). The CDR3 region is CASTLSGSGTPYEQYF. CDR3 DNA sequence: TGTGCCAGCACCCTTAGCGGGAGCGGAACCCCCTACGAGCAGTACTTC.

The CDR3 protein is CASSASGTLLNQPQHF. In nucleotides, the CDR3 is TGTGCCAGTAGTGCCTCCGGGACACTTCTCAATCAGCCCCAGCATTTT. V gene TRBV19 combines with J gene TRBJ1-5, with D possibly being TRBD1 (6 bases). The V gene's germline CDR1 is LNHDA and CDR2 SQIVND (reference sequence). V lost 5 bases, J lost 3 bases, and 17 bases lay in between. CDR3 length: 16 residues.

The chain couples TRBV7-2 to TRBJ2-7, with unresolved D. Germline V gene data show CDR1 as SGHTA and CDR2 as FQGNSA. V lost 4 bases, J lost 7 bases, and 17 bases lay in between. This CDR3 spans 14 amino acids. The CDR3 is CASSSPNSYLEQYF. In nucleotides, the CDR3 is TGTGCCAGCAGCTCCCCGAACTCCTATCTAGAGCAGTACTTC. The complete variable domain, with remaining parts taken from reference TRBV7-2 and TRBJ2-7, reads GAGVSQSPSNKVTEKGKDVELRCDPISGHTALYWYRQSLGQGLEFLIYFQGNSAPDKSGLPSDRFSAERTGGSVSTLTIQRTQQEDSAVYLCASSSPNSYLEQYFGPGTRLTVT.

The chain has TRBV5-4 and TRBJ2-2; no firm D call. Trimming took 6 bases from V and 7 from J, leaving 10 bases between them. Germline V gene data show CDR1 as SGHNT and CDR2 as YYREEE (reference sequence). This CDR3 region has 12 residues. The CDR3 bases are TGTGCCAGCACCCTTAGTGACGGGGAGCTGTTTTTT. It specifies CASTLSDGELFF.

This clone showed up just once. The chain joins TRBV2 to TRBJ2-5, with TRBD2 matching 9 bases. The germline V gene encodes CDR1 SNHLY and CDR2 FYNNEI. J lost 4 bases, V lost 4 bases, and 10 bases had no gene match. The CDR3 is 16 amino acids. The CDR3 protein is CASSGREGTLLETQYF. The CDR3 region has the DNA TGTGCCAGCAGTGGGCGGGAGGGCACTTTGCTAGAGACCCAGTACTTC.